This T cell receptor beta chain was documented in a study of early T cells in non-severe SARS-CoV-2 infection. The overall study: The sequenced material was bulk RNA from unsorted whole blood, and its chains were unpaired. Findings and caveats of the study: The VDJdb matching leaned toward anti-spike CD8 responses and overlooked private and CD4 specificities.

Ten or more counts support this clonotype. What it binds is not known. V lost 4 bases to trimming and J lost 2 bases, with 9 bases between them. Germline V lookup: CDR1 KGHSH, CDR2 LQKENI. The CDR3 totals 14 residues. Unique molecular identifier tags were affixed to discrete cDNA molecules. TCRdb passed the 5' RACE reads through MiXCR, listing each CDR3 protein once. This sample carries some 39,000 distinct CDR3 sequences, less than 8.5% of them seen once, and the ten largest clones take around 7.9%. The chain has TRBV18 and TRBJ1-5, with D hard to call. This TCR derives from an adult who was a healthcare worker with PCR-confirmed SARS-CoV-2 infection or an uninfected control (not recorded which). Sample: whole blood. CDR3 sequence: CASSRKAGNQPQHF. The CDR3, as DNA: TGTGCCAGCTCACGGAAGGCAGGCAATCAGCCCCAGCATTTT.